The 32 T cell receptor beta chains reported below all come from one sample, sequenced in a study. TCRdb used MiXCR to reprocess the RT-PCR reads, holding one entry per CDR3 protein. The table shows hundreds of thousands of distinct CDR3 sequences, with approximately 14% occurring only once. Sequences were obtained from memory CD4+ T cells from blood. The receptor source for this set is a female donor in good health, serving as a healthy control.

The rearrangement uses TRBV5-1 and TRBJ2-7; D uncertain. Germline V lookup: CDR1 SGHRS, CDR2 YFSETQ. V dropped 1 base and J dropped 5 bases, with 10 bases sitting between them. This CDR3 spans 13 amino acids. The DNA of the CDR3 is TGCGCCAGCAGCTTGCGACCGATCGACGAGCAGTACTTC. Its protein product is CASSLRPIDEQYF.

V and J are TRBV12-3 or TRBV12-4 and TRBJ1-1, with D possibly matching TRBD1 (5 bases). The CDR3 length is 14 residues. Deletions cut 5 bases from V and 3 bases from J, with 13 bases between. CDR3 bases: TGTGCCAGCAGTGGGACCGGGACCCACACTGAAGCTTTCTTT. It yields the protein CASSGTGTHTEAFF.

This clonotype was counted only a few times. The CDR3 is CATKLGPTHTDTQYF. As DNA, the CDR3 is TGTGCCACCAAGCTAGGGCCTACCCACACAGATACGCAGTATTTT. The rearrangement links TRBV6-6 to TRBJ2-3; D remains unclear. Germline V gene data show CDR1 as MNHNY and CDR2 as SVGAGI (reference sequence). The CDR3 contains 15 residues. Trimming took off 10 bases at V and 2 bases at J, with 19 bases between the two ends.

This clonotype was picked up a small number of times. The rearrangement uses TRBV7-2 and TRBJ2-4, with D possibly matching TRBD2 (6 bases). The CDR3 has 13 amino acids. Trimming pared 2 bases from V and 7 bases from J, leaving 9 bases between. Per germline, CDR1 SGHTA and CDR2 FQGNSA. In DNA form, the CDR3 reads TGTGCCAGCAGCTTAAATGGGAGGAACATTCAGTACTTC. It encodes CASSLNGRNIQYF.

Ten or more counts support this clonotype. The chain combines TRBV5-5 with TRBJ2-3, with D possibly matching TRBD2 (6 bases). Germline V CDR1 and CDR2: SGHKS, YYEKEE (reference sequence). The ends were cut back, 5 bases at V and 6 bases at J, with 25 bases in the middle. This CDR3 region has 17 residues. The CDR3 nucleotides read TGTGCCAGCAGTCCTTCTCCCGCGGGGATAGCAATGGATACGCAGTATTTT. Translating it yields CASSPSPAGIAMDTQYF.

The chain has TRBV18 and TRBJ2-1, with D possibly being TRBD2 (6 bases). The ends were cut back, 6 bases at V and 8 bases at J, with 14 bases in the middle. The CDR3 has 13 residues. The V gene's germline CDR1 is KGHSH and CDR2 LQKENI. DNA for the CDR3: TGTGCCAGCTCCCCTTCCCGGAGGGATGAGCAGTTCTTC. It codes for CASSPSRRDEQFF.

In its sample, this clonotype was seen a few times. The rearrangement links TRBV4-3 to TRBJ2-6, with a tentative D call TRBD2 (5 bases). There are 16 residues in the CDR3. Germline V gene sequence: CDR1 LGHNA, CDR2 YSLEER. Trimming left V 1 base short and J 2 bases short, with 9 bases between. The DNA of the CDR3 is TGCGCCAGCAGCCAAGGGGCCGGGACTGGGGCCAACGTCCTGACTTTC. Protein product: CASSQGAGTGANVLTF.

At least ten counts were recorded for this clonotype. The V gene is TRBV5-1, the J gene TRBJ1-2; D perhaps matches TRBD1 (5 bases). The CDR3 consists of 15 residues. Germline V lookup: CDR1 SGHRS, CDR2 YFSETQ. Trimming took 0 bases from V and 6 from J, leaving 15 bases between them. CDR3 in DNA: TGCGCCAGCAGCTTGGATCCCAGGGCTAGAGATGGCTACACCTTC. Protein sequence: CASSLDPRARDGYTF.

The chain is built from TRBV28 and TRBJ1-5, with D perhaps matching TRBD1 (6 bases). V was shortened by 5 bases and J by 4 bases, with 18 bases between the two germline ends. The CDR3 sequence is 16 residues long. The germline V gene has CDR1 MDHEN and CDR2 SYDVKM. CDR3 sequence reads: CASSPLGGQLNQPQHF. In nucleotides, the CDR3 is TGTGCCAGCAGTCCCCTTGGAGGACAGCTAAATCAGCCCCAGCATTTT.

This clonotype appeared a few times. The chain has TRBV20-1 and TRBJ1-1, with unresolved D. The CDR3 is 14 residues long. CDR1 is DFQATT and CDR2 is SNEGSKA in the germline V gene (reference sequence). The V end was cut by 1 base, the J end by 0 bases, with 9 bases between. In DNA, the CDR3 is TGCAGTGCTAGAGGAGTCATCTTGAACACTGAAGCTTTCTTT. Protein product: CSARGVILNTEAFF.

The rearrangement links TRBV3-1 to TRBJ2-2; D is perhaps TRBD1 or TRBD2 (5 bases each). Germline CDR1 reads LGHDT; CDR2 reads YNNKEL (reference sequence). The CDR3 consists of 17 residues. Trimming shortened V by 4 bases and J by 4 bases, and 19 bases separated the two germline ends. CDR3 in DNA: TGTGCCAGCAGCCGTAACCCCGGGGCCGAGATCACCGGGGAGCTGTTTTTT. This gives the protein CASSRNPGAEITGELFF. Supplemented by reference TRBV3-1 and TRBJ2-2, the full variable domain reads DTAVSQTPKYLVTQMGNDKSIKCEQNLGHDTMYWYKQDSKKFLKIMFSYNNKELIINETVPNRFSPKSPDKAHLNLHINSLELGDSAVYFCASSRNPGAEITGELFFGEGSRLTVL.

The table lists this clonotype with many counts. This sequence joins TRBV20-1 and TRBJ2-1; 10 bases are a match to TRBD2. V lost 0 bases, J lost 10 bases, and 3 bases stayed unmatched. This CDR3 comprises 13 residues. The germline V gene has CDR1 DFQATT and CDR2 SNEGSKA (reference sequence). The CDR3 protein is CSARDIAGGEQFF. In DNA, the CDR3 is TGCAGTGCTAGAGATATAGCGGGAGGAGAGCAGTTCTTC.

The rearrangement joins TRBV25-1 to TRBJ2-1, with 7 positions matching TRBD2. Germline V lookup: CDR1 MGHDK, CDR2 SYGVNS. Trimming removed 0 bases from V and 7 bases from J; junction bases left unmatched: 3. CDR3 length equals 14 residues. CDR3: CASSEYKGGNEQFF. The CDR3 DNA reads as TGTGCCAGCAGTGAATATAAGGGAGGGAATGAGCAGTTCTTC.

This clonotype appeared many times. This chain joins TRBV29-1 and TRBJ2-6, with D hard to call. The CDR3 covers 15 residues. Looked up from germline, CDR1 is SQVTM and CDR2 is ANQGSEA. With 1 base removed from V and 0 bases from J, the gap between germline ends came to 7 bases. CDR3 DNA: TGCAGCGTTGAAGCTATGAACTCTGGGGCCAACGTCCTGACTTTC. Protein product: CSVEAMNSGANVLTF.

The chain uses TRBV4-3 and TRBJ1-4, with a weak D call TRBD1 (6 bases). V was pared by 0 bases and J by 1 base, with 9 bases between. The CDR3 has 16 residues. Germline loops: CDR1 LGHNA, CDR2 YSLEER. DNA for the CDR3: TGCGCCAGCAGCCAAGACCGCAGGGGAACTAATGAAAAACTGTTTTTT. It codes for CASSQDRRGTNEKLFF.

This clonotype showed up just a few times. The genes are TRBV3-1 and TRBJ2-7; D might be TRBD1 or TRBD2, each matching 5 bases. Per germline, CDR1 LGHDT and CDR2 YNNKEL (reference sequence). The V and J ends lost 5 bases and 6 bases respectively, with 17 bases between them. This CDR3 has 14 amino acids. The CDR3 DNA is TGTGCCAGCAGCGTCCGTGGGGGTAATCGCGAGCAGTACTTC. Translation gives CASSVRGGNREQYF.

This clonotype has just a few counts. J is TRBJ1-5 and V is TRBV4-1; possibly TRBD1 for D (6 bases). The CDR3 loop spans 15 amino acids. Germline CDR1 reads MGHRA; CDR2 reads YSYEKL. V dropped 4 bases and J dropped 6 bases, with 16 bases sitting between them. The CDR3, as DNA: TGCGCCAGCAGCCCCGGACAGATACGAGGTCAGCCCCAGCATTTT. This translates into CASSPGQIRGQPQHF.

The sample holds a few counts of this clonotype. The rearrangement uses TRBV7-2 and TRBJ1-5; D ambiguous. The V gene lost 4 bases and the J gene lost 6 bases, with 7 bases spanning the gap. The CDR3 sequence is 12 residues long. Looked up from germline, CDR1 is SGHTA and CDR2 is FQGNSA. This CDR3 is CASSSRRQPQHF. CDR3 coding DNA: TGTGCCAGCAGCTCCCGTCGTCAGCCCCAGCATTTT.

This clonotype was counted many times. The chain carries TRBV29-1 and TRBJ2-7; D is perhaps TRBD1 or TRBD2 (5 bases each). V lost 2 bases to trimming and J lost 6 bases, with 14 bases between them. The CDR3 covers 13 residues. Germline V gene lookup returns CDR1 SQVTM and CDR2 ANQGSEA. CDR3 nucleotides: TGCAGCGTTGAATCTGGGACGCTCCGCGAGCAGTACTTC. Encoded protein: CSVESGTLREQYF.

V gene TRBV20-1 combines with J gene TRBJ1-5; 9 bases agree with TRBD1. Germline V gives CDR1 DFQATT, CDR2 SNEGSKA (reference sequence). With V trimmed by 4 bases and J by 4 bases, 8 bases remained unmatched. The CDR3 totals 15 residues. CDR3 region: CSATRRTGDNQPQHF. The DNA of the CDR3 is TGCAGTGCTACGAGGCGGACAGGGGATAATCAGCCCCAGCATTTT.

This chain connects TRBV6-2 or TRBV6-3 to TRBJ2-1; 9 positions agree with TRBD2. Germline V gene sequence: CDR1 MNHEY, CDR2 SVGEGT. There are 15 residues in the CDR3. Trimming took 6 bases from V and 8 from J; bases not matched to a gene: 11. The CDR3 DNA sequence: TGTGCCAGCAGCAAGCCGGGACTAGCAGGCGATGAGCAGTTCTTC. It is translated as CASSKPGLAGDEQFF.

Ten or more counts support this clonotype. This rearrangement joins TRBV29-1 to TRBJ2-3; perhaps TRBD1 as D (5 bases). The CDR3 sequence is 13 residues long. Looked up from germline, CDR1 is SQVTM and CDR2 is ANQGSEA. Trimming shortened V by 7 bases and J by 1 base, and 12 bases separated the two germline ends. This CDR3 is CSADRPGTDTQYF. The CDR3, as DNA: TGCAGCGCCGACAGACCAGGCACAGATACGCAGTATTTT.

This clonotype has at least ten counts. The chain combines TRBV7-2 with TRBJ2-2; weak D call: TRBD1 (5 bases). Trimming cost V 4 bases and J 6 bases, with 6 bases left between them. Germline V gene sequence: CDR1 SGHTA, CDR2 FQGNSA. This CDR3 has 12 amino acids. The CDR3 spells CASSSRAGELFF. The CDR3 nucleotides read TGTGCCAGCAGCTCCAGGGCCGGGGAGCTGTTTTTT. The variable domain in full, completed from reference TRBV7-2 and TRBJ2-2, reads GAGVSQSPSNKVTEKGKDVELRCDPISGHTALYWYRQSLGQGLEFLIYFQGNSAPDKSGLPSDRFSAERTGGSVSTLTIQRTQQEDSAVYLCASSSRAGELFFGEGSRLTVL.

This clonotype was seen many times. V is TRBV27 and J is TRBJ1-1, with a possible D match to TRBD1 (5 bases). The CDR3 is 15 amino acids. With 5 bases removed from V and 1 base from J, the gap between germline ends came to 14 bases. Germline V lookup: CDR1 MNHEY, CDR2 SMNVEV (reference sequence). Here the CDR3 reads CASSDYGGSNTEAFF. The CDR3 nucleotides are TGTGCCAGCAGTGATTATGGGGGATCGAACACTGAAGCTTTCTTT.

The chain couples TRBV27 to TRBJ1-5; 11 nucleotides match TRBD1. Germline CDR1 is MNHEY and CDR2 is SMNVEV (reference sequence). The J segment lost 2 bases and the V segment lost 6 bases, leaving 6 bases of the junction unmatched. This CDR3 spans 16 amino acids. The CDR3 spells CASSVGTGGGNQPQHF. DNA for the CDR3: TGTGCCAGCAGCGTTGGGACAGGGGGTGGCAATCAGCCCCAGCATTTT.

The chain carries TRBV29-1 and TRBJ1-1, with D perhaps TRBD1 (5 bases). CDR1 is SQVTM and CDR2 is ANQGSEA in the germline V gene. The V end lost 6 bases, the J end lost 0 bases, and 11 bases lay between the germline ends. The CDR3 contains 13 residues. This CDR3 reads CSVSGRLNTEAFF. The CDR3 nucleotides read TGCAGCGTATCGGGACGGTTGAACACTGAAGCTTTCTTT.

The genes are TRBV7-9 and TRBJ1-2; D possibly corresponds to TRBD1 (6 bases). The CDR3 loop spans 13 amino acids. The germline V gene encodes CDR1 SEHNR and CDR2 FQNEAQ (reference sequence). Between the trimmed V and J ends, which lost 5 bases and 6 bases, there was a span of 13 bases. The CDR3 DNA follows: TGTGCCAGCAGCCGCCAGGGGATTAATGGCTACACCTTC. Translating it yields CASSRQGINGYTF.

This clonotype has just a few counts. The rearrangement uses TRBV4-1 and TRBJ2-3; TRBD2 matches at 7 bases. This CDR3 has 13 residues. Germline lookup yields CDR1 MGHRA and CDR2 YSYEKL. V shed 4 bases and J 5 bases; nucleotides not matched to a gene: 3. The CDR3 sequence is CASSPSGGDTQYF. In DNA form, the CDR3 reads TGCGCCAGCAGCCCTAGCGGAGGAGATACGCAGTATTTT.

This clonotype was detected ten times or more. The rearrangement uses TRBV7-9 and TRBJ2-7, with TRBD1 identical over 7 bases. CDR3 length: 14 residues. The germline CDR1 and CDR2 sequences are SEHNR and FQNEAQ (reference sequence). V was clipped by 7 bases and J by 2 bases; unmatched bases: 8. This chain's CDR3 is CASNHRDRAYEQYF. The CDR3 DNA reads as TGTGCCAGCAACCACCGGGACAGAGCCTACGAGCAGTACTTC. Full variable domain (missing parts from reference TRBV7-9 and TRBJ2-7): DTGVSQNPRHKITKRGQNVTFRCDPISEHNRLYWYRQTLGQGPEFLTYFQNEAQLEKSRLLSDRFSAERPKGSFSTLEIQRTEQGDSAMYLCASNHRDRAYEQYFGPGTRLTVT.

This clonotype was observed many times. The chain couples TRBV5-1 to TRBJ2-3, with D hard to call. There are 14 residues in the CDR3. Germline assignment: CDR1 SGHRS and CDR2 YFSETQ. The germline V and J ends were trimmed by 0 bases and 2 bases, with 7 bases remaining between them. CDR3 in amino acids: CASSLERDTDTQYF. In DNA form, the CDR3 reads TGCGCCAGCAGCTTGGAACGAGACACAGATACGCAGTATTTT.

For the CDR3, the DNA is TGTGCCAGCAGTTCTCGGGATCCTCGGGCAGATACGCAGTATTTT. It encodes CASSSRDPRADTQYF. The V gene is TRBV27, the J gene TRBJ2-3; possibly TRBD2 for D (5 bases). Trimming took 4 bases from V and 4 from J, leaving 15 bases between them. In germline, CDR1 is MNHEY, CDR2 SMNVEV (reference sequence). The CDR3 sequence is 15 residues long.

This clonotype was observed at least ten times. The chain carries TRBV20-1 and TRBJ2-1; D is unclear. Germline V gene lookup returns CDR1 DFQATT and CDR2 SNEGSKA (reference sequence). The germline V and J ends were trimmed by 3 bases and 8 bases, with 14 bases remaining between them. The CDR3 extends over 13 amino acids. CDR3 region: CSARGRVVHEQFF. DNA for the CDR3: TGCAGTGCTAGGGGTAGGGTTGTCCATGAGCAGTTCTTC.